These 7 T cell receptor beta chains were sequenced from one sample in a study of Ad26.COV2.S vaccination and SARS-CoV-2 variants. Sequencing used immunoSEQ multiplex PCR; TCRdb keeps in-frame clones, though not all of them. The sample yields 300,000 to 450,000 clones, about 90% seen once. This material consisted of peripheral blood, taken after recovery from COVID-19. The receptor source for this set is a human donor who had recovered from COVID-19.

The CDR3 DNA reads TGTGCCAGTAGTATTGTCGAGGGAGACACCATATATTTT. This encodes CASSIVEGDTIYF. V usage is TRBV19 and J usage is TRBJ1-3, with D uncertain. The CDR3 is 13 amino acids. Per the germline V gene, CDR1 is LNHDA and CDR2 is SQIVND (reference sequence). V was clipped by 3 bases and J by 8 bases, with 11 bases between them.

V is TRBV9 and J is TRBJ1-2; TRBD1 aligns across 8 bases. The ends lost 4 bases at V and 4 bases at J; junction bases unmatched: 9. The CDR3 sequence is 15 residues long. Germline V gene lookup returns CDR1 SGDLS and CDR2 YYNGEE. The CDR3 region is CASSSDRGPFYGYTF. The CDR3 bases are TGTGCCAGCAGCTCTGACAGGGGCCCGTTCTATGGCTACACCTTC.

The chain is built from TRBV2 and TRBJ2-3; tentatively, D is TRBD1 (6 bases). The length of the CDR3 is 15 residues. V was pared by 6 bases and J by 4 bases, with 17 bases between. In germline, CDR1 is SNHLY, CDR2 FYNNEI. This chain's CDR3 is CASSDNLQGADTQYF. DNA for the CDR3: TGTGCCAGCAGCGACAACTTACAGGGAGCAGATACGCAGTATTTT. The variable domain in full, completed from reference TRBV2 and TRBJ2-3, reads EPEVTQTPSHQVTQMGQEVILRCVPISNHLYFYWYRQILGQKVEFLVSFYNNEISEKSEIFDDQFSVERPDGSNFTLKIRSTKLEDSAMYFCASSDNLQGADTQYFGPGTRLTVL.

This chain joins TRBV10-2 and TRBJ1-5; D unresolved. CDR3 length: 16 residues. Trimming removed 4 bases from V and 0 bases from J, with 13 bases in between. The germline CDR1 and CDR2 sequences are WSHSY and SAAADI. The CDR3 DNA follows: TGCGCCAGCAGTGCGGCGGATACTTATAGCAATCAGCCCCAGCATTTT. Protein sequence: CASSAADTYSNQPQHF.

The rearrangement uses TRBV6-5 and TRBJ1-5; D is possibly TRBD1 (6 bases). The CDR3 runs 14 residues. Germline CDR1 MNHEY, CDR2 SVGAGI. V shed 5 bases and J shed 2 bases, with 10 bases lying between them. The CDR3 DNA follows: TGTGCCAGCAGTCTGAGGGGGGGCAATCAGCCCCAGCATTTT. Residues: CASSLRGGNQPQHF.

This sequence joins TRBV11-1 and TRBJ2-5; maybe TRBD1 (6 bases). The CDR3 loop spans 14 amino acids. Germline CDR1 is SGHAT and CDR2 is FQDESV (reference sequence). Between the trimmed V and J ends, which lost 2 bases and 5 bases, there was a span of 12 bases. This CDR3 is CASSLPTGAETQYF. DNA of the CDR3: TGTGCCAGCAGCTTACCGACAGGAGCCGAGACCCAGTACTTC. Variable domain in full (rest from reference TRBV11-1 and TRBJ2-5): EAEVAQSPRYKITEKSQAVAFWCDPISGHATLYWYRQILGQGPELLVQFQDESVVDDSQLPKDRFSAERLKGVDSTLKIQPAELGDSAMYLCASSLPTGAETQYFGPGTRLLVL.

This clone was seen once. Here the CDR3 DNA reads TGTGCCAGCAGTCCGACACAGGGGAGAGCTTTCTTT. Translation: CASSPTQGRAFF. This chain links TRBV6-5 with TRBJ1-1; 7 bases are shared with TRBD1. With 5 bases clipped from V and 10 bases from J, the junction kept 7 bases outside the gene matches. This CDR3 is 12 amino acids long. Germline values: CDR1 MNHEY, CDR2 SVGAGI.